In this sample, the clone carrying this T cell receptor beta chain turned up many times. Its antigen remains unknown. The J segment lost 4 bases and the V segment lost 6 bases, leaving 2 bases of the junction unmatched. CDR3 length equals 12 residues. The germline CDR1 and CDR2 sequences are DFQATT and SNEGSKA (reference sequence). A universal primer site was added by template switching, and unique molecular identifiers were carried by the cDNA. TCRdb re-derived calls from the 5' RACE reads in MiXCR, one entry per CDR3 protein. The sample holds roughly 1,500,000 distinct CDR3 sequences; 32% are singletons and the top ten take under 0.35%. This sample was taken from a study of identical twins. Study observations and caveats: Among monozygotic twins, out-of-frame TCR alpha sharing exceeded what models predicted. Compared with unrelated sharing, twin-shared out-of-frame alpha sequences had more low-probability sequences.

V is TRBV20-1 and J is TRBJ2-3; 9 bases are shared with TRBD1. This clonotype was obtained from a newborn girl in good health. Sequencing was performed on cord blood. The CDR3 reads CSARTGADTQYF. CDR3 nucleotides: TGCAGTGCACGGACAGGGGCAGATACGCAGTATTTT.